The 20 T cell receptor beta chains presented below share a single source sample, sequenced in a study of T cell responses to AZD1222 COVID-19 vaccine. Produced via immunoSEQ multiplex PCR; TCRdb's table is partial and in-frame only. The sample yields roughly 140,000 clones, roughly 91% seen once. Specimen: peripheral blood, collected on day 0 of AZD1222 vaccination. These TCRs come from an adult in good health.

The chain uses TRBV7-2 and TRBJ2-3, with 8 bases lining up with TRBD2. V was clipped by 5 bases and J by 6 bases; unmatched bases: 10. CDR1 is SGHTA, CDR2 FQGNSA, per germline. This CDR3 is 15 amino acids long. CDR3 region: CASSLLADPPDTQYF. DNA for the CDR3: TGTGCCAGCAGCCTACTAGCGGATCCGCCGGATACGCAGTATTTT.

V and J are TRBV7-8 and TRBJ2-3; 7 bases agree with TRBD2. This CDR3 has 15 residues. V gave up 3 bases and J gave up 1 base; unmatched junction bases: 4. CDR1 and CDR2 from the germline V gene are SGHVS and FQNEAQ. The CDR3 DNA follows: TGTGCCAGCAGCTTCGGCGCGGGGGGCACAGATACGCAGTATTTT. It translates to CASSFGAGGTDTQYF. Full variable domain (remainder filled in from reference TRBV7-8 and TRBJ2-3): GAGVSQSPRYKVAKRGQDVALRCDPISGHVSLFWYQQALGQGPEFLTYFQNEAQLDKSGLPSDRFFAERPEGSVSTLKIQRTQQEDSAVYLCASSFGAGGTDTQYFGPGTRLTVL.

The gene calls are TRBV7-9 and TRBJ2-3, with TRBD2 identical over 13 bases. Germline CDR1 SEHNR, CDR2 FQNEAQ (reference sequence). Germline trimming cut 4 bases from V and 4 bases from J; bases unmatched to any gene: 11. This CDR3 spans 18 amino acids. In DNA form, the CDR3 reads TGTGCCAGCAGCTCACTCCAGGGGACTAGCGGGATATCAGATACGCAGTATTTT. Amino acid sequence: CASSSLQGTSGISDTQYF.

The chain uses TRBV12-3 or TRBV12-4 and TRBJ1-5; D gene uncertain. This CDR3 has 13 amino acids. V lost 1 base to trimming and J lost 7 bases, with 8 bases between them. The CDR3 DNA is TGTGCCAGCAGTTTAGAAGGGTTACAGCCCCAGCATTTT. Amino acids: CASSLEGLQPQHF.

The CDR3, as DNA: TGTGCCAGCAGTGGAGTAACCCTTAACACTGAAGCTTTCTTT. Translated: CASSGVTLNTEAFF. The chain carries TRBV2 and TRBJ1-1, with D uncertain. Germline V gene data show CDR1 as SNHLY and CDR2 as FYNNEI. The CDR3 is made up of 14 amino acids. V was trimmed by 4 bases and J by 2 bases, leaving 11 bases between them.

This clone has a single count. This chain connects TRBV4-2 to TRBJ1-4; 8 bases agree with TRBD1. Germline trimming cut 1 base from V and 8 bases from J; bases unmatched to any gene: 9. The CDR3 runs 16 residues. Germline CDR1 is LGHNA and CDR2 is YNFKEQ. The CDR3 DNA reads as TGTGCCAGCAGCCAAGGGTCGGACAGGGTAGAGGAAAAACTGTTTTTT. The encoded protein is CASSQGSDRVEEKLFF.

The chain carries TRBV6-5 and TRBJ2-7, with D hard to call. This CDR3 has 12 amino acids. The germline gives CDR1 MNHEY, CDR2 SVGAGI. Trimming took 5 bases from V and 1 from J, leaving 6 bases between them. DNA for the CDR3: TGTGCCAGCAGTCCAACTTCCTACGAGCAGTACTTC. This encodes CASSPTSYEQYF.

The V call is TRBV15, the J call TRBJ1-2; D possibly corresponds to TRBD1 (6 bases). The CDR3 has 14 amino acids. The germline gives CDR1 LNHNV, CDR2 YYDKDF (reference sequence). The germline V and J ends were trimmed by 1 base and 1 base, with 7 bases remaining between them. CDR3 protein: CATSRGQDNYGYTF. The CDR3 nucleotides read TGTGCCACCAGCAGAGGACAGGATAACTATGGCTACACCTTC. Based on the CDR3 plus reference TRBV15 and TRBJ1-2, the full variable domain is DAMVIQNPRYQVTQFGKPVTLSCSQTLNHNVMYWYQQKSSQAPKLLFHYYDKDFNNEADTPDNFQSRRPNTSFCFLDIRSPGLGDTAMYLCATSRGQDNYGYTFGSGTRLTVV.

V gene TRBV5-3 combines with J gene TRBJ2-1; D might be TRBD2 (6 bases). TRBV5-3 is recorded as an ORF, its role being uncertain. The CDR3 is 13 amino acids. V gave up 7 bases and J gave up 5 bases, with 13 bases separating them. The CDR3 sequence: CARRRPGDNEQFF. CDR3 DNA sequence: TGTGCCAGACGCAGACCGGGGGACAATGAGCAGTTCTTC.

The chain carries TRBV18 and TRBJ2-4; 7 bases are shared with TRBD1. After removal of 1 base from V and 4 bases from J, the junction contained 4 bases not matched to a gene. The CDR3 loop spans 15 amino acids. Germline CDR1 reads KGHSH; CDR2 reads LQKENI. CDR3 bases: TGTGCCAGCTCACCACTTGCAGGGGGTAAAAACATTCAGTACTTC. It translates to CASSPLAGGKNIQYF.

The chain recombines TRBV11-1 with TRBJ2-7; 7 nucleotides agree with TRBD1. This CDR3 is built from 14 residues. Germline CDR1 and CDR2: SGHAT and FQDESV (reference sequence). The J segment lost 0 bases and the V segment lost 4 bases, leaving 3 bases of the junction unmatched. The CDR3 DNA reads TGTGCCAGCAGCTACTCAGGGGGCTCCTACGAGCAGTACTTC. Protein: CASSYSGGSYEQYF.

The table lists this clone with a count of one. V gene TRBV10-3 combines with J gene TRBJ1-1; D is undetermined. Per germline, CDR1 ENHRY and CDR2 SYGVKD. The germline V and J ends were trimmed by 6 bases and 1 base, with 15 bases remaining between them. The CDR3 totals 15 residues. This CDR3 is CAIRTGVVTNTEAFF. The CDR3 DNA follows: TGTGCCATCAGGACTGGTGTGGTTACGAACACTGAAGCTTTCTTT.

The rearrangement uses TRBV30 and TRBJ2-1; D unresolved. V was trimmed by 0 bases and J by 4 bases, leaving 25 bases between them. CDR1 and CDR2 (germline): GTSNPN, SVGIG (reference sequence). CDR3 length: 19 amino acids. The CDR3, as DNA: TGTGCCTGGAGTGTACTGTCCGTGTTCGGATCATCCAGTTACAATGAGCAGTTCTTC. Translated, it gives CAWSVLSVFGSSSYNEQFF.

The chain combines TRBV27 with TRBJ2-7; 7 bases line up with TRBD2. Germline V lookup: CDR1 MNHEY, CDR2 SMNVEV (reference sequence). CDR3 length equals 17 residues. Germline trimming cut 11 bases from V and 3 bases from J; bases unmatched to any gene: 22. CDR3 region: CARPRSSGFRDYYEQYF. CDR3 in DNA: TGTGCCCGACCTCGTTCTTCGGGGTTTCGGGACTACTACGAGCAGTACTTC.

The count of this clone is one. The V call is TRBV5-7, the J call TRBJ2-1, with a weak D call TRBD2 (5 bases). TRBV5-7 is designated an ORF whose function remains uncertain. Trimming removed 4 bases at V and 14 bases at J, with 13 bases between. This CDR3 region has 11 residues. The CDR3 region is CASSLEGAEFF. CDR3 in DNA: TGTGCCAGCAGCCTCGAGGGCGCGGAGTTCTTC.

This chain joins TRBV27 and TRBJ2-7; weak D call: TRBD1 (6 bases). Trimming removed 7 bases from V and 6 bases from J, with 19 bases in between. The V gene's germline CDR1 is MNHEY and CDR2 SMNVEV (reference sequence). There are 14 residues in the CDR3. For the CDR3, the DNA is TGTGCCAGCAAGACAGGAGGTCAGAGTAGCGAGCAGTACTTC. This translates into CASKTGGQSSEQYF.

The chain couples TRBV18 to TRBJ2-7; D not resolved. This CDR3 contains 12 residues. V was cut by 2 bases and J by 4 bases, with 6 bases left in between. Per the germline V gene, CDR1 is KGHSH and CDR2 is LQKENI. The CDR3 nucleotides read TGTGCCAGCTCACCAACGGATTACGAGCAGTACTTC. Protein product: CASSPTDYEQYF.

This clone occurred once. V gene TRBV7-8 combines with J gene TRBJ1-5; no definite D call. V lost 5 bases and J 7 bases, leaving 9 bases between the germline ends. The CDR3 is 12 residues long. Germline CDR1 reads SGHVS; CDR2 reads FQNEAQ. The CDR3 coding sequence is TGTGCCAGCAGCCGCATGGGCCAGCCCCAGCATTTT. This sequence encodes CASSRMGQPQHF.

The chain uses TRBV4-3 and TRBJ1-1, with TRBD1 identical over 8 bases. V shed 2 bases, J shed 4 bases, and the junction held 15 bases outside the gene matches. Germline assignment: CDR1 LGHNA and CDR2 YSLEER. The CDR3 spans 18 residues. CDR3: CASSQFGQGSVLSTEAFF. CDR3 nucleotides: TGCGCCAGCAGCCAATTTGGACAGGGTTCGGTTTTAAGCACTGAAGCTTTCTTT.

The chain combines TRBV28 with TRBJ1-2; the match to TRBD1 covers 8 bases. Losses at the gene ends were 6 bases for V and 8 bases for J; bases not matched to a gene: 11. The length of the CDR3 is 14 residues. In germline, CDR1 is MDHEN, CDR2 SYDVKM. CDR3 in amino acids: CASRDRVGYGGYTF. The CDR3 DNA is TGTGCCAGCAGGGACAGGGTAGGTTATGGAGGCTACACCTTC.